This TCR beta chain was obtained from a study of cytomegalovirus exposure and HLA in healthy donors. Study results and caveats: A later analysis found that most CMV-associated TCR beta chains appeared HLA-restricted. A link between a missense DCLRE1C variant and TCR beta V- and J-gene trimming emerged from a later analysis. Previous analysis showed most TCR beta V segments were productive about 87% or about 30% of the time. Excluded were some V segments that proved indistinguishable, including TRBV6-2 and TRBV6-3.

The PCR made use of 60 Vbeta and 13 Jbeta primers. The protocol was immunoSEQ multiplex PCR, while the TCRdb copy is restricted to in-frame clones and leaves out a portion. The sample lists 150,000 or so clones, less than 85% occurring once. Germline CDR1 is LNHDA and CDR2 is SQIVND (reference sequence). The CDR3 has 14 amino acids. V lost 4 bases to trimming and J lost 0 bases, with 8 bases between them. A word on this clone: Antigen: not known.

Sequencing was done on a sample of PBMCs. The TCR originated in a man in his late teens or twenties in good health and CMV-seropositive. The V and J genes are TRBV19 and TRBJ2-3; a possible D gene is TRBD2 (6 bases). This CDR3 reads CASSTGVSTDTQYF. CDR3 DNA: TGTGCCAGTAGTACGGGGGTAAGCACAGATACGCAGTATTTT. The complete variable domain, with remaining parts taken from reference TRBV19 and TRBJ2-3, reads DGGITQSPKYLFRKEGQNVTLSCEQNLNHDAMYWYRQDPGQGLRLIYYSQIVNDFQKGDIAEGYSVSREKKESFPLTVTSAQKNPTAFYLCASSTGVSTDTQYFGPGTRLTVL.